These 20 T cell receptor beta chains were sequenced from one sample in a study of T-cell memory formation after mild COVID-19. A single record per CDR3 protein comes from TCRdb applying MiXCR to the 5' RACE reads. The data contain 250,000 to 300,000 distinct CDR3 sequences, approximately 8% of them singletons. Material: PBMCs or a T cell subset sorted from them (not recorded which). Every receptor here comes from a man aged 18 to 35 who had mild COVID-19 (a few samples of this study predate the infection). Cell type and time point are not known.

This clonotype has more than one count but fewer than ten. V usage is TRBV7-9 and J usage is TRBJ1-3; D unclear. V gave up 3 bases and J gave up 2 bases, with 8 bases separating them. The CDR3 runs 14 residues. CDR1 and CDR2 from the germline V gene are SEHNR and FQNEAQ (reference sequence). The DNA for the CDR3 is TGTGCCAGCAGCTTCACGGGAGCTGGAAACACCATATATTTT. This codes for CASSFTGAGNTIYF.

This clonotype has only a few counts. The rearrangement joins TRBV7-2 to TRBJ2-7; 8 bases fit TRBD2. This CDR3 is 16 amino acids long. Germline V gene sequence: CDR1 SGHTA, CDR2 FQGNSA. Trimming removed 1 base from V and 2 bases from J; junction bases left unmatched: 7. CDR3 loop: CASSLVSRGDPYEQYF. The DNA of the CDR3 is TGTGCCAGCAGCTTAGTCTCGCGGGGGGATCCCTACGAGCAGTACTTC.

The chain couples TRBV6-1 to TRBJ1-4; tentative D call: TRBD1 (5 bases). This CDR3 comprises 13 residues. The V and J ends lost 5 bases and 8 bases respectively, with 12 bases between them. The germline V gene encodes CDR1 MNHNS and CDR2 SASEGT. The CDR3 DNA follows: TGTGCCAGCAGTCCAGGGCAATCGGAAAAACTGTTTTTT. Protein: CASSPGQSEKLFF.

The chain is built from TRBV12-3 or TRBV12-4 and TRBJ2-7; no firm D call. V was pared by 7 bases and J by 8 bases, with 15 bases between. The CDR3 spans 12 residues. The CDR3 nucleotides are TGTGCCAGCACGGCCCAGCCTCCCAAGCAGTACGTC. It codes for CASTAQPPKQYV.

V and J are TRBV30 and TRBJ2-3, with a possible D match to TRBD2 (7 bases). The CDR3 is made up of 16 amino acids. Deletions cut 0 bases from V and 2 bases from J, with 15 bases between. Germline loops: CDR1 GTSNPN, CDR2 SVGIG (reference sequence). The DNA for the CDR3 is TGTGCCTGGAGTGTATCCCTGGGGGGGCACACAGATACGCAGTATTTT. It translates to CAWSVSLGGHTDTQYF.

This clonotype was seen only a few times. The chain links TRBV5-5 to TRBJ2-3; a weak D match, TRBD1 (6 bases). The CDR3 is made up of 15 amino acids. CDR1 is SGHKS, CDR2 YYEKEE, per germline (reference sequence). Trimming stripped 2 bases from V and 4 bases from J, with 14 bases between. CDR3 region: CASSLNREMADTQYF. In DNA form, the CDR3 reads TGTGCCAGCAGCTTAAACAGGGAAATGGCAGATACGCAGTATTTT.

This clonotype has a handful of counts. This rearrangement joins TRBV3-1 to TRBJ2-7; 12 positions agree with TRBD2. CDR1 is LGHDT, CDR2 YNNKEL, per germline (reference sequence). Trimming cost V 4 bases and J 5 bases; bases outside gene matches: 6. The CDR3 runs 15 residues. CDR3 amino acids: CASSRSSGGAHEQYV. DNA of the CDR3: TGTGCCAGCAGCCGCTCTAGCGGGGGGGCACACGAGCAGTACGTC.

This sequence joins TRBV20-1 and TRBJ1-2; D possibly corresponds to TRBD1 (5 bases). This CDR3 region has 14 residues. Trimming pared 1 base from V and 4 bases from J, leaving 13 bases between. The germline V gene encodes CDR1 DFQATT and CDR2 SNEGSKA (reference sequence). CDR3 coding DNA: TGCAGTGCTAGAGGACTGGGGGACTCCTATGGCTACACCTTC. Translated, it gives CSARGLGDSYGYTF.

This clonotype was seen a few times. The chain uses TRBV4-1 and TRBJ1-6, with D possibly matching TRBD1 (5 bases). Germline-derived CDR1 and CDR2 are MGHRA and YSYEKL. The CDR3 covers 14 residues. Trimming took 1 base from V and 12 from J, leaving 13 bases between them. The CDR3 nucleotides read TGCGCCAGCAGCCAAGCCCGATCACAGGAACCCCTCCACTTT. Translated, it gives CASSQARSQEPLHF.

This clonotype has at least ten counts. The chain carries TRBV27 and TRBJ2-5; possible D gene TRBD1, 5 bases. Deletions cut 0 bases from V and 0 bases from J, with 8 bases between. The germline V gene encodes CDR1 MNHEY and CDR2 SMNVEV (reference sequence). The CDR3 contains 15 residues. The CDR3 region is CASSLSPGYQETQYF. The CDR3 DNA is TGTGCCAGCAGTTTATCACCAGGGTACCAAGAGACCCAGTACTTC.

This chain's CDR3 is CASSFPGGYGAFF. The CDR3 DNA is TGTGCCAGCAGCTTCCCAGGGGGCTATGGAGCTTTCTTT. This chain connects TRBV7-2 to TRBJ1-1, with TRBD1 matching over 8 bases. J was trimmed by 10 bases and V by 3 bases; bases with no gene match: 7. The CDR3 runs 13 residues. Per germline, CDR1 SGHTA and CDR2 FQGNSA.

The chain uses TRBV6-5 and TRBJ2-3; 10 nucleotides match TRBD2. The CDR3 is made up of 19 amino acids. The V segment lost 1 base and the J segment 0 bases; nucleotides outside the gene matches: 10. Germline CDR1 is MNHEY and CDR2 is SVGAGI. The CDR3 spells CASSYLIAGGIISTDTQYF. CDR3 DNA: TGTGCCAGCAGTTACTTAATAGCGGGGGGTATAATTAGCACAGATACGCAGTATTTT.

This clonotype showed up many times. V gene TRBV10-3 combines with J gene TRBJ2-7; possible D gene TRBD2, 6 bases. Germline V gives CDR1 ENHRY, CDR2 SYGVKD. The CDR3 extends over 14 amino acids. V lost 6 bases, J lost 0 bases, and 12 bases lay in between. The CDR3 region is CAISGTLVSYEQYF. CDR3 sequence (DNA): TGTGCCATCAGCGGGACTCTTGTCTCCTACGAGCAGTACTTC.

Only a few counts were recorded for this clonotype. This chain joins TRBV12-3 or TRBV12-4 and TRBJ1-5; a possible D gene is TRBD1 (5 bases). Trimming left V 5 bases short and J 3 bases short, with 8 bases between. The CDR3 extends over 13 amino acids. In DNA, the CDR3 is TGTGCCAGCAGTCGACAGTTCAATCAGCCCCAGCATTTT. It encodes CASSRQFNQPQHF.

This clonotype has only a few counts. The chain recombines TRBV24-1 with TRBJ1-1; the D gene is possibly TRBD1 (5 bases). Germline V gene lookup returns CDR1 KGHDR and CDR2 SFDVKD. The CDR3 is 13 residues long. V lost 10 bases and J lost 1, with 12 bases in between. CDR3: CATQGHSNTEAFF. The CDR3 region has the DNA TGTGCCACACAAGGACACTCGAACACTGAAGCTTTCTTT.

Notes on this clonotype: The CDR3 carries no conserved terminal phenylalanine or tryptophan, so it likely arises from a read error. No DNA is shown, since the ends of the CDR3 on it are uncertain; the CDR3 is the one TCRdb lists. This sequence joins TRBV14 and TRBJ2-7. The CDR3 totals 8 residues, both ends included. The germline gives CDR1 SGHDN, CDR2 FVKESK. This CDR3 reads CASSRTRL.

This clonotype was observed many times. The rearrangement uses TRBV24-1 and TRBJ2-7; D is undetermined. Germline V gene lookup returns CDR1 KGHDR and CDR2 SFDVKD. This CDR3 has 15 amino acids. V was clipped by 0 bases and J by 5 bases, with 13 bases between them. CDR3 nucleotides: TGTGCCACCAGTGATTTGCTGGTGGGTCGGAACGAGCAGTACGTC. Residues: CATSDLLVGRNEQYV.

This clonotype has more than one count but fewer than ten. The rearrangement joins TRBV29-1 to TRBJ1-5, with D unresolved. CDR3 length equals 13 residues. The V gene's germline CDR1 is SQVTM and CDR2 ANQGSEA. V dropped 1 base and J dropped 0 bases, with 4 bases sitting between them. CDR3 loop: CSVEVHSNQPQHF. DNA of the CDR3: TGCAGCGTTGAAGTCCATAGCAATCAGCCCCAGCATTTT.

This clonotype was detected only a few times. The chain joins TRBV6-5 to TRBJ2-2, with TRBD2 matching 8 bases. The V gene's germline CDR1 is MNHEY and CDR2 SVGAGI. With V trimmed by 8 bases and J by 8 bases, 7 bases remained unmatched. The CDR3 is 13 residues long. The CDR3 region has the DNA TGTGCCAGCCGTCCGGGGGGGCGAGGGGAGCTGTTTTTT. It yields the protein CASRPGGRGELFF.

The chain has TRBV5-1 and TRBJ2-7, with 8 bases that match TRBD1. J lost 0 bases, V lost 0 bases, and 2 bases had no gene match. The CDR3 extends over 15 amino acids. From germline, CDR1 is SGHRS and CDR2 YFSETQ. CDR3 protein: CASSLGTGISYEQYF. The CDR3 coding sequence is TGCGCCAGCAGCTTGGGGACAGGGATCTCCTACGAGCAGTACTTC. Combining the CDR3 with reference TRBV5-1 and TRBJ2-7 gives the whole variable domain KAGVTQTPRYLIKTRGQQVTLSCSPISGHRSVSWYQQTPGQGLQFLFEYFSETQRNKGNFPGRFSGRQFSNSRSEMNVSTLELGDSALYLCASSLGTGISYEQYFGPGTRLTVT.